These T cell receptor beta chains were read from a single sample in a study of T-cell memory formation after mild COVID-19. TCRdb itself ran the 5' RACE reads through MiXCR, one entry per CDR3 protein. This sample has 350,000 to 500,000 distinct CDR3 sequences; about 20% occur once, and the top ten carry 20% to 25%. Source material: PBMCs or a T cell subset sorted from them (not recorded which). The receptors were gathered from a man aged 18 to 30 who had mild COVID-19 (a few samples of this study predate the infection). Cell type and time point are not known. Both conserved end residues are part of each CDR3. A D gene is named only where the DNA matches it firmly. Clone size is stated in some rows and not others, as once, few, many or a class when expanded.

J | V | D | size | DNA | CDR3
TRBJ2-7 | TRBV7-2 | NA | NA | TGTGCCAGCAGCTTTACCGACGGGTCCTACGAGCAGTACTTC | CASSFTDGSYEQYF
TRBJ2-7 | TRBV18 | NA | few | TGTGCCAGCTCACGAGACAGCCTCTACGAGCAGTACTTC | CASSRDSLYEQYF
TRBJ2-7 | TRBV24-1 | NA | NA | TGTGCCACCAGACAGCCCTACGAGCAGTACTTC | CATRQPYEQYF
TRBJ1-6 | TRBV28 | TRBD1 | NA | TGTGCCAGCAGCCCGGGACAGGGCCCTGGGTCCTATAATTCACCCCTCCACTTT | CASSPGQGPGSYNSPLHF
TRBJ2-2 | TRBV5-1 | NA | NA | TGCGCCAGCAGCTTGGGGTGGGCCTCGAACACCGGGGAGCTGTTTTTT | CASSLGWASNTGELFF
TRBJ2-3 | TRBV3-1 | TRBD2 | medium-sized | TGTGCCAGCAGCGGGTTTGGTGGGGAGGGATCACCCACAGATACGCAGTATTTT | CASSGFGGEGSPTDTQYF
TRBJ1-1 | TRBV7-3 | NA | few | TGTGCCAGCAGTCCGGGGTGGGGAGTTGAAGCTTTCTTT | CASSPGWGVEAFF
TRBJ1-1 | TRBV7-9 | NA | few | TGTGCCAGCAGCTCCAGACTCCACGATTCGAACACTGAAGCTTTCTTT | CASSSRLHDSNTEAFF
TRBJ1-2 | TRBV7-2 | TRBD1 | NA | TGTGCCAGCAGAGAGCAGACAGGGCCCTATGGCTACACCTTC | CASREQTGPYGYTF
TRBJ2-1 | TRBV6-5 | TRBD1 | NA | TGTGCCAGCAGTTACTGGCCATTACAGGGGCCCAATGAGCAGTTCTTC | CASSYWPLQGPNEQFF
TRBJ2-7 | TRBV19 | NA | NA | TGTGCCAGTAGTATAGTGGGCAGTTCCTACGAGCAGTACTTC | CASSIVGSSYEQYF
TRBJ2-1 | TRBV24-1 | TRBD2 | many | TGTGCCACCAGTGGCGGGGGGTATAGGAATGAGCAGTTCTTC | CATSGGGYRNEQFF
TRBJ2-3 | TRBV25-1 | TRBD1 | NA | TGTGCCAGCAGTGAATACAGGACAGGGGGCCCAGATACGCAGTATTTT | CASSEYRTGGPDTQYF
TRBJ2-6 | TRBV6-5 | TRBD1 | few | TGTGCCAGCAGTTGGGACAGTTCTGGGGCCAACGTCCTGACTTTC | CASSWDSSGANVLTF
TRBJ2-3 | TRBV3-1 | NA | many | TGTGCCAGCAGTCAAGGAGATACGCAGTATTTT | CASSQGDTQYF
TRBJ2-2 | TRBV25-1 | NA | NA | TGTGCCAGCAGTGACCCCCGGCAGAGGCCCCCCGGGGAGCTGTTTTTT | CASSDPRQRPPGELFF
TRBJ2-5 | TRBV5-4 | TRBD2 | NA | TGTGCCAGCAGCCCCGGGGGGGCCCGGGAGACCCAGTACTTC | CASSPGGARETQYF
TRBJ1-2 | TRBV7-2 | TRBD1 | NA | TGTGCCAGCAGCTTAATGGGAGGGGGCAGTTCCCTATTAGGCTACACCTTC | CASSLMGGGSSLLGYTF
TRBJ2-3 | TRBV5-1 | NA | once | TGCGCCAGCAGCTTGACAGGAACGGACACAGATACGCAGTATTTT | CASSLTGTDTDTQYF
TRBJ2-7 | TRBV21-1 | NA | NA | TGTGCCAGCGGACTAGCGGGGGTATCCTCCTACGAGCAGTACTTC | CASGLAGVSSYEQYF
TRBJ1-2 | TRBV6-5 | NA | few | TGTGCCAGCAGAGAGATCGGCAGACCCTATGGCTACACCTTC | CASREIGRPYGYTF
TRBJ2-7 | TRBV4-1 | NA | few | TGCGCCAGCAGCCAAGTTTTAGGGGAGCAGTACTTC | CASSQVLGEQYF
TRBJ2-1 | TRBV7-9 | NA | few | TGTGCCAGCAGCGCCCGCGGGACCCCGAGCACCAATGAGCAGTTCTTC | CASSARGTPSTNEQFF
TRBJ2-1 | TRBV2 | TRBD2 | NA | TGTGCCAGCAGTGAAGCGGTCTACGGGAGGAAGAAAAATGAGCAGTTCTTC | CASSEAVYGRKKNEQFF
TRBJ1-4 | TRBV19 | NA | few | TGTGCCAGTACTCCCGATTATCACGGGGAAAAACTGTTTTTT | CASTPDYHGEKLFF
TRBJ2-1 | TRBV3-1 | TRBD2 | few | TGTGCCAGCAGCCATAGCGGGGGGGATGAGCAGTTCTTC | CASSHSGGDEQFF
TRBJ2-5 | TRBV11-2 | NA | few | TGTGCCAGCAGCTCTATCGGCCCCTCCCAGAAGACCCAGTACTTC | CASSSIGPSQKTQYF
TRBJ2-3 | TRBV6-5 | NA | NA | TGTGCCAGCAGTTATCCCCGCGGAGGCACAGATACGCAGTATTTT | CASSYPRGGTDTQYF
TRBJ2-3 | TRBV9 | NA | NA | TGTGCCAGCAGCGTGACTAGACAAGCAGATACGCAGTATTTT | CASSVTRQADTQYF
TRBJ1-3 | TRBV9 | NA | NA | TGTGCCAGCAGCACAGGAGTGTACGTGGGTGAATCTGGAAACACCATATATTTT | CASSTGVYVGESGNTIYF
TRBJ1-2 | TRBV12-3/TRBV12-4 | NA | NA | TGTGCCAGCAGTTTAAGGGACGCGAGCTATGGCTACACCTTC | CASSLRDASYGYTF
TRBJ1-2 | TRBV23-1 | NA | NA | TGCGCCAGCAGTCAAAGGAGGTGTCGCTATGGCTACACCTTC | CASSQRRCRYGYTF
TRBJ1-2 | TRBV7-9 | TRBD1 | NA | TGTGCCAGCAGCAAGTCCGGGACAGAAGCTAACTATGGCTACACCTTC | CASSKSGTEANYGYTF
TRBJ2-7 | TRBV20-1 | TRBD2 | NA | TGCAGTGCTAGTCACATACTAGCGGTGGGACCCTACGAGCAGTACTTC | CSASHILAVGPYEQYF
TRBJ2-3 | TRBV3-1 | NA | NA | TGTGCCAGCAGCAAAACGGGTACGCAGTATTTT | CASSKTGTQYF
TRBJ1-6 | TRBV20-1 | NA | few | TGCAGTGCTAGAGATCTCGGGTCCACGAATTCACCCCTCCACTTT | CSARDLGSTNSPLHF
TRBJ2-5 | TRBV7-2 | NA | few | TGTGCCAGCAGCTTAGCAAGGATGTACCAAGAGACCCAGTACTTC | CASSLARMYQETQYF